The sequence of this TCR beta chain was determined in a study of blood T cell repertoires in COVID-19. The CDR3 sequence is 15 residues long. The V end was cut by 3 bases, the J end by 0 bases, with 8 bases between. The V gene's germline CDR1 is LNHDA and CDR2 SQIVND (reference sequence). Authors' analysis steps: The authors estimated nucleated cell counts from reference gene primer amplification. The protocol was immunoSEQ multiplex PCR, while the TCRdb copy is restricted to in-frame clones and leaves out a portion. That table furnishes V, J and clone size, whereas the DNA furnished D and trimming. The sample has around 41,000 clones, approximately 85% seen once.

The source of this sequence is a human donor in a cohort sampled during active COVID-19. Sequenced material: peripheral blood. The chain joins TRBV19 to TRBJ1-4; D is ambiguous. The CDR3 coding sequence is TGTGCCAGTAGTATTGGAGTTGCAACTAATGAAAAACTGTTTTTT. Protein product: CASSIGVATNEKLFF.